These T cell receptor beta chains were read from a single sample in a study of radiotherapy plus CTLA-4 blockade in lung cancer. The assay was immunoSEQ multiplex PCR, and TCRdb's table has in-frame clones only and misses some. Of around 20,000 clones listed, about 83% were seen once; the top ten hold about 20%. Sequenced material: peripheral blood, taken from a patient treated with radiotherapy plus ipilimumab. These receptors were obtained from a human donor with non-small cell lung cancer whose response to radiotherapy plus ipilimumab could not be evaluated. The CDR3 runs from the conserved cysteine through the conserved F or W. A D gene is named only where the DNA matches it firmly. Clone size is stated in some rows and not others, as once, few, many or a class when expanded.

D	V	J	size	DNA	CDR3
TRBD2	TRBV2	TRBJ2-7	NA	TGTGCCAGCATGGCGGGAGGCGGCGAGCAGTACTTC	CASMAGGGEQYF
TRBD1	TRBV28	TRBJ1-1	NA	TGTGCCAGCAGCCCCGGGACAGCTTCGTACACTGAAGCTTTCTTT	CASSPGTASYTEAFF
TRBD1	TRBV18	TRBJ2-5	NA	TGTGCCAGCTCACCACTACAGGGGTCGACCCAGTACTTC	CASSPLQGSTQYF
TRBD1	TRBV9	TRBJ1-2	NA	TGTGCCAGCAGCCCCCAGTCAGGGGGATATGGCTACACCTTC	CASSPQSGGYGYTF
TRBD2	TRBV5-1	TRBJ2-5	NA	TGCGCCAGCAGCTTGATGGGCGGGAGGGCCGAGACCCAGTACTTC	CASSLMGGRAETQYF
NA	TRBV6-5	TRBJ1-1	once	TGTGCCAGCAGTTACTCGCAGGGCGTGAACACTGAAGCTTTCTTT	CASSYSQGVNTEAFF
TRBD2	TRBV6-5	TRBJ2-7	NA	TGTGCCAGCAGTTACGTGGGAGGGCCCGACGAGCAGTACTTC	CASSYVGGPDEQYF
TRBD2	TRBV6-4	TRBJ2-3	NA	TGTGCCAGCAGTGACTACGGGGGGGCGGCAGATACGCAGTATTTT	CASSDYGGAADTQYF
NA	TRBV14	TRBJ2-7	NA	TGTGCCAGCAGCCAAGATATGGCGGGGCCCGAGCAGTACTTC	CASSQDMAGPEQYF
TRBD2	TRBV5-6	TRBJ2-3	NA	TGTGCCAGCAGCTTCCGTGGGACTAGGCAAACTAGCACAGATACGCAGTATTTT	CASSFRGTRQTSTDTQYF
TRBD2	TRBV7-9	TRBJ2-5	NA	TGTGCCAGCAGCTTCACCTTGGGGACTAGCGGGATAGAGACCCAGTACTTC	CASSFTLGTSGIETQYF
TRBD1	TRBV4-1	TRBJ1-5	NA	TGCGCCAGCAGCCATGGGTCGACAGGGGTGAATCAGCCCCAGCATTTT	CASSHGSTGVNQPQHF
TRBD1	TRBV19	TRBJ2-3	NA	TGTGCCAGTAGTACCCTACAGGGGGCTGGCACAGATACGCAGTATTTT	CASSTLQGAGTDTQYF
TRBD2	TRBV28	TRBJ2-3	few	TGTGCCAGCAGTCCTGAAAGCGGGAGCGGTTTATACACAGATACGCAGTATTTT	CASSPESGSGLYTDTQYF
TRBD1	TRBV18	TRBJ1-5	NA	TGTGCCAGCTCACCATGGGAGATGGACAGGGTGAATCAGCCCCAGCATTTT	CASSPWEMDRVNQPQHF
TRBD1	TRBV7-2	TRBJ1-2	NA	TGTGCCAGCAGCCGGGGACAGGGACTCGGCTACACCTTC	CASSRGQGLGYTF
TRBD1	TRBV6-1	TRBJ1-6	NA	TGTGCCAGCACGACAGGGTTCAGGCCCCTCCACTTT	CASTTGFRPLHF
TRBD2	TRBV19	TRBJ2-3	NA	TGTGCCAGTAGTATGGGGCTAGCGGGAGCAGATACGCAGTATTTT	CASSMGLAGADTQYF
NA	TRBV9	TRBJ1-2	NA	TGTGCCAGCAGCCCCGCCCGCGGACTTAACTATGGCTACACCTTC	CASSPARGLNYGYTF